The 8 T cell receptor beta chains listed next were all sequenced from one sample in a study of CD8+CD57+ T cells in acquired aplastic anemia. TCR beta VDJ and CDR3 profiling used genomic DNA as template. TCRdb called the reads again in MiXCR, with one record for every CDR3 protein. The sample has 100,000 to 150,000 distinct CDR3 sequences; around 46% are singletons. The source material was sorted CD4+, CD8+, or CD8+CD57+ T cells (not recorded which) from PBMCs. These receptors were obtained from a human donor in good health, serving as a control.

This clonotype appeared a few times. V and J are TRBV10-2 and TRBJ2-7; perhaps D is TRBD1 or TRBD2 (5 bases each). Germline CDR1 WSHSY, CDR2 SAAADI. Trimming took 8 bases from V and 0 from J, leaving 14 bases between them. The CDR3 runs 14 residues. The CDR3 region is CASYPRGGSYEQYF. For the CDR3, the DNA is TGCGCCAGCTACCCTCGTGGGGGCTCCTACGAGCAGTACTTC.

This chain uses TRBV7-6 with TRBJ1-1, with D possibly TRBD1 on 6 matching bases. V shed 5 bases and J shed 1 base, with 14 bases lying between them. The CDR3 consists of 15 residues. Germline lookup yields CDR1 SGHVS and CDR2 FNYEAQ. The CDR3, as DNA: TGTGCCAGCAGCAGACCACAGGGCGAGAACACTGAAGCTTTCTTT. This gives the protein CASSRPQGENTEAFF.

This clonotype has more than one count but fewer than ten. The chain recombines TRBV15 with TRBJ1-4; no reliable D call. CDR1 and CDR2 from the germline V gene are LNHNV and YYDKDF (reference sequence). The CDR3 consists of 14 residues. Trimming pared 9 bases from V and 6 bases from J, leaving 17 bases between. In nucleotides, the CDR3 is TGTGCCACTGAGAGTCCGAACCGATATGAAAAACTGTTTTTT. Protein: CATESPNRYEKLFF.

This clonotype is medium-sized within its sample. The chain employs TRBV19 and TRBJ2-7, with a weak D call TRBD1 (6 bases). The CDR3 runs 14 residues. Germline V lookup: CDR1 LNHDA, CDR2 SQIVND (reference sequence). Trimming shortened V by 4 bases and J by 3 bases, and 13 bases separated the two germline ends. The CDR3 reads CASSNQGQIYEQYF. The CDR3 nucleotides read TGTGCCAGTAGTAACCAGGGGCAAATCTACGAGCAGTACTTC.

This clonotype has at least ten counts. The CDR3 is CASSIDRMGNTIYF. In DNA, the CDR3 is TGTGCCAGCAGTATCGACAGGATGGGAAACACCATATATTTT. The chain combines TRBV12-3 or TRBV12-4 with TRBJ1-3, with a weak D call TRBD1 (6 bases). Trimming shortened V by 5 bases and J by 4 bases, and 12 bases separated the two germline ends. The CDR3 loop spans 14 amino acids.

The chain links TRBV20-1 to TRBJ1-1, with D uncertain. The V end lost 5 bases, the J end lost 0 bases, and 10 bases lay between the germline ends. CDR3 length: 13 residues. Germline V gene data show CDR1 as DFQATT and CDR2 as SNEGSKA (reference sequence). Written as DNA, the CDR3 is TGCAGTGCTCCGGACGCCCTGAACACTGAAGCTTTCTTT. Amino acid sequence: CSAPDALNTEAFF.

This clonotype is a singleton in its sample. This chain uses TRBV11-2 with TRBJ2-7; TRBD2 aligns across 8 bases. CDR1 is SGHAT and CDR2 is FQNNGV in the germline V gene. The CDR3 covers 17 residues. J was trimmed by 0 bases and V by 0 bases; bases with no gene match: 7. DNA of the CDR3: TGTGCCAGCAGCTTAGACGTTCGGCTAGCGGGCTCCTACGAGCAGTACTTC. Protein: CASSLDVRLAGSYEQYF.

This clonotype was detected many times. The rearrangement links TRBV6-5 to TRBJ1-5; TRBD1 is a possible D gene (6 bases). Trimming stripped 2 bases from V and 7 bases from J, with 12 bases between. Germline V CDR1 and CDR2: MNHEY, SVGAGI. The CDR3 sequence is 14 residues long. This CDR3 is CASSYKGEGQPQHF. The CDR3 region has the DNA TGTGCCAGCAGTTACAAGGGGGAGGGGCAGCCCCAGCATTTT.